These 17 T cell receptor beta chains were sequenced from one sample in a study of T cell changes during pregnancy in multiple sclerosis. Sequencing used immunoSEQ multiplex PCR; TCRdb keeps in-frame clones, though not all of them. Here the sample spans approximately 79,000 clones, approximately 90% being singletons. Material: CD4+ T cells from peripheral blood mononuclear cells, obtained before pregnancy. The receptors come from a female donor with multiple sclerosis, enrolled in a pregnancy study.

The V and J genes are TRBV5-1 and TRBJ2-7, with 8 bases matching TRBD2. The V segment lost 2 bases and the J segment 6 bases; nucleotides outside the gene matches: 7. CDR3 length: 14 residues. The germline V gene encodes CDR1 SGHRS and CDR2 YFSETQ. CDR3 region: CASSFVREGREQYF. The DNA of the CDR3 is TGCGCCAGCAGCTTCGTCCGGGAGGGCCGCGAGCAGTACTTC. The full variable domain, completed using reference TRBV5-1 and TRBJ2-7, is KAGVTQTPRYLIKTRGQQVTLSCSPISGHRSVSWYQQTPGQGLQFLFEYFSETQRNKGNFPGRFSGRQFSNSRSEMNVSTLELGDSALYLCASSFVREGREQYFGPGTRLTVT.

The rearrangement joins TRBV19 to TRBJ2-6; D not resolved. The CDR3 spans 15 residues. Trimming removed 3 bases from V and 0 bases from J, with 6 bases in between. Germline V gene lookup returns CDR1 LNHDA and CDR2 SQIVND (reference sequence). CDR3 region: CASSMGSSGANVLTF. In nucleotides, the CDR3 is TGTGCCAGTAGTATGGGCAGCTCTGGGGCCAACGTCCTGACTTTC. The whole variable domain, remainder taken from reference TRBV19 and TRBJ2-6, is DGGITQSPKYLFRKEGQNVTLSCEQNLNHDAMYWYRQDPGQGLRLIYYSQIVNDFQKGDIAEGYSVSREKKESFPLTVTSAQKNPTAFYLCASSMGSSGANVLTFGAGSRLTVL.

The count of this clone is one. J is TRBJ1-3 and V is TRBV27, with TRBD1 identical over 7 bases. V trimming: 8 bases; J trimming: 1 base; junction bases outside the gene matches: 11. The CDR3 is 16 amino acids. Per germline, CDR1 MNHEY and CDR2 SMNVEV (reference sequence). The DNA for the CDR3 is TGTGCCAGCCGGCCCCTTGGACAGGCGTCTGGAAACACCATATATTTT. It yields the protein CASRPLGQASGNTIYF.

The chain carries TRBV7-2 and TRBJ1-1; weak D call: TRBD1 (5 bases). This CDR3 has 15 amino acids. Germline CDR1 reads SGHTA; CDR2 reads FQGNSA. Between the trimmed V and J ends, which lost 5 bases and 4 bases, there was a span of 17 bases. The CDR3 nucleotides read TGTGCCAGCAGCCCCAACGGCGGGGCCCTCACTGAAGCTTTCTTT. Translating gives CASSPNGGALTEAFF. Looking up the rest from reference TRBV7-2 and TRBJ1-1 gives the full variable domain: GAGVSQSPSNKVTEKGKDVELRCDPISGHTALYWYRQSLGQGLEFLIYFQGNSAPDKSGLPSDRFSAERTGGSVSTLTIQRTQQEDSAVYLCASSPNGGALTEAFFGQGTRLTVV.

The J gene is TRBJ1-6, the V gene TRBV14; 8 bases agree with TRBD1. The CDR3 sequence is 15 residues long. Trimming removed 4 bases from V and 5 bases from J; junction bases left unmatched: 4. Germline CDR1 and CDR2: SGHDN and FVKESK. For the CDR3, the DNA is TGTGCCAGCAGCCCCGGACAGGGAGATAATTCACCCCTCCACTTT. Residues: CASSPGQGDNSPLHF.

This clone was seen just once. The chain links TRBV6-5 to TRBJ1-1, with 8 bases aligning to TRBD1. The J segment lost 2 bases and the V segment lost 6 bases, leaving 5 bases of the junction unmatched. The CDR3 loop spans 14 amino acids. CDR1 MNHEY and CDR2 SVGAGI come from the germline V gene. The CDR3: CASRPGQVNTEAFF. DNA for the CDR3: TGTGCCAGCAGACCGGGACAGGTAAACACTGAAGCTTTCTTT.

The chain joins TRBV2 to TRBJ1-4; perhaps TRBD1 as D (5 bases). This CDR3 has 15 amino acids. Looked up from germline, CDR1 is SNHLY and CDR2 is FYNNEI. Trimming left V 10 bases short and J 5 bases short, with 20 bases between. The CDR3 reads CATQRGTRNNEKLFF. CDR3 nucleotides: TGTGCCACACAACGGGGGACCCGGAACAATGAAAAACTGTTTTTT. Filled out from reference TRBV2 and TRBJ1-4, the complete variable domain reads EPEVTQTPSHQVTQMGQEVILRCVPISNHLYFYWYRQILGQKVEFLVSFYNNEISEKSEIFDDQFSVERPDGSNFTLKIRSTKLEDSAMYFCATQRGTRNNEKLFFGSGTQLSVL.

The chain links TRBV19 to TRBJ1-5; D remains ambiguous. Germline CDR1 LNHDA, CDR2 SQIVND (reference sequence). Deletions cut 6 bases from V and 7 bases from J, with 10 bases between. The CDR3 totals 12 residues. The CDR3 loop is CASSPQRQPQHF. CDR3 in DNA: TGTGCCAGTAGCCCTCAGAGGCAGCCCCAGCATTTT.

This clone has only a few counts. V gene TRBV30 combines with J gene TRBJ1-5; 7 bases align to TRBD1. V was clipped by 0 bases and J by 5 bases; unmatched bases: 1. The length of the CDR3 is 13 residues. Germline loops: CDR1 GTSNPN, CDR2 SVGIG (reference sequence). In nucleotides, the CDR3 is TGTGCCTGGAGTGTGCAGGGGGATCAGCCCCAGCATTTT. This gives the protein CAWSVQGDQPQHF.

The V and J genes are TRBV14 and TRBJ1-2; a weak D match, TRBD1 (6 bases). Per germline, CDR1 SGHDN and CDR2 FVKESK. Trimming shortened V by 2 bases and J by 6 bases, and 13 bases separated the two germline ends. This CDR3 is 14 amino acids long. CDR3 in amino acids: CASSQLGQGHGYTF. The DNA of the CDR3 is TGTGCCAGCAGCCAATTGGGCCAGGGGCATGGCTACACCTTC.

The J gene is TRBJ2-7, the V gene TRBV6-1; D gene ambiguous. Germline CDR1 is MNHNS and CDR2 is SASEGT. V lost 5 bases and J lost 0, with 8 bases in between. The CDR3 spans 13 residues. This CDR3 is CASSKHLSYEQYF. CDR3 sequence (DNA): TGTGCCAGCAGTAAACACCTCTCCTACGAGCAGTACTTC.

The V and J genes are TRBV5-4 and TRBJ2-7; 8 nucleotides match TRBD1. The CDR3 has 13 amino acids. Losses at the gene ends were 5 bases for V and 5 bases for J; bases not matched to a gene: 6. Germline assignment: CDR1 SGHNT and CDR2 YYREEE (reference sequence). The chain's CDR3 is CASRGDRLDEQYF. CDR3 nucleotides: TGTGCCAGCAGAGGGGACAGGCTCGACGAGCAGTACTTC.

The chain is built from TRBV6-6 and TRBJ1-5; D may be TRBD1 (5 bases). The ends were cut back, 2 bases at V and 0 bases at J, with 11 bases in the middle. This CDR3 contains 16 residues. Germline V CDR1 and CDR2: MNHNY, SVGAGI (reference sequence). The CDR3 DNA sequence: TGTGCCAGCAGTTACAGGGGTGCGGATAGCAATCAGCCCCAGCATTTT. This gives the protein CASSYRGADSNQPQHF.

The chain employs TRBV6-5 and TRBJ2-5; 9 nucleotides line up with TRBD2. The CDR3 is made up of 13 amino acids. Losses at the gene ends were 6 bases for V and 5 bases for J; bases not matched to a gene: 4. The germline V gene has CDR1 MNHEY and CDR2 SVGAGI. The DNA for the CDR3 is TGTGCCAGCAGGGAAAGCGGGAGGGAGACCCAGTACTTC. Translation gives CASRESGRETQYF.

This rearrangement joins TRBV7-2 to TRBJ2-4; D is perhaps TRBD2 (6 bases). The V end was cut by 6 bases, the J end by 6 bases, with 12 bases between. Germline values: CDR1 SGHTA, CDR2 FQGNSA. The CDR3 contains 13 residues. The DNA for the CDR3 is TGTGCCAGCAGGTCCGGGGGTGGAAACATTCAGTACTTC. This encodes CASRSGGGNIQYF.

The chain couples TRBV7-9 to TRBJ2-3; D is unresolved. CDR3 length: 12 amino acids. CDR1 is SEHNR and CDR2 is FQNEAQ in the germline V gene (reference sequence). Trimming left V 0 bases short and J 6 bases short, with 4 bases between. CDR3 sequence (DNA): TGTGCCAGCAGCTTAGCTCTGGATACGCAGTATTTT. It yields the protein CASSLALDTQYF.

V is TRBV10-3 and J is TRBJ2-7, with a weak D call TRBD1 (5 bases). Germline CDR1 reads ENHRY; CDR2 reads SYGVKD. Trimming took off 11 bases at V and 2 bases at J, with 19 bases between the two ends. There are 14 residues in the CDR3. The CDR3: CALTPAGFPYEQYF. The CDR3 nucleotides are TGTGCCTTAACACCGGCAGGGTTCCCCTACGAGCAGTACTTC.